The source of this T cell receptor beta chain is a study of blood T cell repertoires in COVID-19 (dated by TCRdb to 2018 to 2021). About the study as a whole: Collaborator samples came from the United States, Italy and Spain and covered acute and convalescent phases of COVID-19. The material from the prospective study consisted of cDNA or gDNA derived from T cells, B-cell-depleted T cells, or PBMCs. Deeply sampled blood TCRbeta repertoires from subjects exposed to, actively infected with, or recovered from COVID-19 were included in the dataset. The repertoires were released in a freely available public database intended as a resource for research on the immune response to SARS-CoV-2. Samples were obtained from the ongoing ImmuneRACE study (first 160 participants) and from 1,254 subjects provided by 6 global collaborators. The sample metadata nearly always contained a de-identified subject ID, COVID-19 status, age in years and sex. Where HLA class I and class II types were available, the types were taken from metadata supplied by the sample provider, not from assay-based typing.

Worth noting for this clone: What this receptor recognizes is not known. No much larger clonotype is one base removed from it; base qualities were not supplied.

TCRbeta CDR3 regions were amplified from genomic DNA by means of the immunoSEQ Assay, a bias-controlled multiplex PCR. From the authors' description of their analysis: Within the assay, amplification of reference gene primers was used to estimate how many nucleated cells each sample contained. Sequence reads were collapsed and filtered to measure the absolute abundance of every unique TCRbeta CDR3 rearrangement. For each sample, productive Simpson clonality was calculated as the square root of Simpson's diversity index across productive rearrangements. Held by TCRdb, this immuneACCESS table contains in-frame sequences only and omits some clones. Under half of the omission traces to an unresolved V gene where checked; the cause of the rest is unknown. The V and J calls and clone size were taken over from that table, and D and trimming were inferred from the DNA. In this sample the table shows some 160,000 clones, 75% to 85% of which occur a single time. The ten largest clones represent about 5% of the sample.

What the work shows at the level of the full study, not this receptor alone: The amount of clinical and demographic metadata varied by source and participant and was provided uncurated.

The CDR3 covers 14 residues, taking in both the cysteine and the phenylalanine. Only the CDR3 portion is preserved as DNA: 42 bases, with reading frame beginning at the first base. The germline V and J ends show losses of 3 bases and 9 bases respectively, and no gene match explains 8 bases of the junction. CDR1 and CDR2 are read off the germline V gene (reference sequence) as LGHDT and YNNKEL. Whole blood was collected in K2EDTA tubes by collaborating institutions according to the institutions' own protocols. For TCRbeta analysis, collaborator samples were shipped as frozen whole blood, as isolated PBMCs, or as DNA extracted from either sample type.

The sample comprised peripheral blood. This clonotype originated in a woman in her forties or fifties with acute or convalescent COVID-19. This sequence uses TRBV3-1 (or the pseudogene TRBV3-2) and TRBJ1-1; 9 of the junction bases match TRBD1. The CDR3 region: CASSHLGNRGQAFF. The sequence in DNA is TGTGCCAGCAGCCACCTAGGCAACAGGGGGCAAGCTTTCTTT.